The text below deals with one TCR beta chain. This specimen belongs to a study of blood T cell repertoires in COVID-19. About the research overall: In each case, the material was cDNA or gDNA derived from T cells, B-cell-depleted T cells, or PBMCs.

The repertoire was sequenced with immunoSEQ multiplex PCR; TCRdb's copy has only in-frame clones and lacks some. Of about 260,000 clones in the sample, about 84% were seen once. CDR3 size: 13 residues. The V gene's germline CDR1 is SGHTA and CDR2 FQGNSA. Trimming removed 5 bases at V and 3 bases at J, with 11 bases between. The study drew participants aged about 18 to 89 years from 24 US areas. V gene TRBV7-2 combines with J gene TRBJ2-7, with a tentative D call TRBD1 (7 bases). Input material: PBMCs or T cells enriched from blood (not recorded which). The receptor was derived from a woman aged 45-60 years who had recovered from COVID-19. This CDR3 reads CASSGGTVYEQYF. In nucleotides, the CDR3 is TGTGCCAGCAGCGGCGGGACAGTCTACGAGCAGTACTTC.